Below, 2 T cell receptor beta chains from the same sample are listed, as sequenced in a study of CD8+ T cells in alopecia areata. The treatment is: oral pan-JAK inhibitor, 5-10 mg twice daily. As the sequencing template, cDNA was produced by extracting RNA and reverse transcribing it. Libraries were prepared by immunoSEQ multiplex PCR; TCRdb keeps only in-frame clonotypes and omits some of them. The sample consists of around 180,000 clones, around 60% of them appearing once. Here the sequenced sample was CD4+ T cells sorted from blood, taken at approximately week 50, from a patient treated with tofacitinib. Source of these receptors: a human donor with alopecia areata.

V is TRBV2 and J is TRBJ1-1, with unresolved D. This CDR3 comprises 12 residues. Germline loops: CDR1 SNHLY, CDR2 FYNNEI. V was pared by 2 bases and J by 6 bases, with 7 bases between. The CDR3 sequence is CASSEMFPEAFF. DNA for the CDR3: TGTGCCAGCAGTGAAATGTTCCCTGAAGCTTTCTTT.

The chain has TRBV4-3 and TRBJ1-2, with a possible D match to TRBD1 (5 bases). Per the germline V gene, CDR1 is LGHNA and CDR2 is YSLEER. V was trimmed by 1 base and J by 4 bases, leaving 10 bases between them. This CDR3 has 14 amino acids. CDR3 nucleotides: TGCGCCAGCAGCCAAGCAGGGAAAGGCTATGGCTACACCTTC. It codes for CASSQAGKGYGYTF.